These 17 T cell receptor beta chains were all obtained from the same sample, sequenced in a study of monozygotic twins with inflammatory bowel disease. One entry per CDR3 protein, without DNA, is what TCRdb gives after re-calling the 5' RACE reads. The table lists about 130,000 distinct CDR3 sequences. Sequencing used blood. The receptors shown here come from a human donor with ulcerative colitis or Crohn's disease, or a healthy co-twin of an affected twin (not recorded which).

V and J are TRBV11-1 and TRBJ1-6; TCRdb's D call, TRBD1, is unchecked because there is no DNA. The CDR3 totals 18 residues. Germline CDR1 reads SGHAT; CDR2 reads FQDESV (reference sequence). The CDR3 loop is CASSLRLGTSSYNSPLHF.

The V gene is TRBV5-6, the J gene TRBJ1-4; the D call of TRBD1 rests on TCRdb alone, since no DNA is present to check it. The CDR3 spans 15 residues. The germline gives CDR1 SGHDT, CDR2 YYEEEE. CDR3 protein: CASSQGTGSNEKLFF.

This chain uses TRBV20-1 with TRBJ1-5. The germline V gene encodes CDR1 DFQATT and CDR2 SNEGSKA (reference sequence). This CDR3 region has 15 residues. The CDR3 here is CSAARGWASNQPQHF.

The chain has TRBV5-1 and TRBJ2-1; TCRdb indicates TRBD2, and absent DNA this call remains unverified. The CDR3 extends over 16 amino acids. Germline V gene lookup returns CDR1 SGHRS and CDR2 YFSETQ. CDR3 loop: CASSPLGSGSVNEQFF.

This sequence joins TRBV6-2 or TRBV6-3 and TRBJ2-1; TCRdb lists TRBD2, though no DNA is available to test this call. Germline CDR1 is MNHEY and CDR2 is SVGEGT. This CDR3 has 15 residues. The CDR3 is CASSGGDTSYNEQFF.

This rearrangement joins TRBV9 to TRBJ2-2; lacking DNA, the TRBD1 call made by TCRdb goes unchecked. CDR1 and CDR2 from the germline V gene are SGDLS and YYNGEE. The CDR3 length is 19 residues. This chain's CDR3 is CASSVDPGQGAGNTGELFF.

The chain employs TRBV7-3 and TRBJ2-3; TCRdb reports TRBD1, a call that lacks DNA to check it against. The CDR3 runs 14 residues. Germline values: CDR1 SGHTA, CDR2 FQGTGA. Here the CDR3 reads CASMRGAAADTQYF.

This chain's CDR3 is CASSPSRGMRDTQYF. The V gene is TRBV7-2, the J gene TRBJ2-3; TCRdb proposes TRBD1, but this gene call is untestable without DNA. The CDR3 totals 15 residues. Germline lookup yields CDR1 SGHTA and CDR2 FQGNSA.

The V and J genes are TRBV7-3 and TRBJ2-1; TCRdb proposes TRBD1, but this gene call is untestable without DNA. CDR1 is SGHTA and CDR2 is FQGTGA in the germline V gene. The CDR3 is 16 amino acids. The CDR3: CASSPSGQGSDNEQFF.

J is TRBJ2-7 and V is TRBV30; there is no DNA to check the TCRdb D call of TRBD1. Germline V gene sequence: CDR1 GTSNPN, CDR2 SVGIG (reference sequence). There are 13 residues in the CDR3. CDR3 region: CACPGQGVHEQYF.

This chain uses TRBV28 with TRBJ1-1. Germline CDR1 MDHEN, CDR2 SYDVKM. The CDR3 covers 14 residues. The CDR3 loop is CASSLTIQNTEAFF.

J is TRBJ2-7 and V is TRBV7-9; TCRdb proposes TRBD2, but this gene call is untestable without DNA. From germline, CDR1 is SEHNR and CDR2 FQNEAQ (reference sequence). The length of the CDR3 is 14 residues. The CDR3 loop is CASSPSGPPGEQYF. The complete variable domain, with remaining parts taken from reference TRBV7-9 and TRBJ2-7, reads DTGVSQNPRHKITKRGQNVTFRCDPISEHNRLYWYRQTLGQGPEFLTYFQNEAQLEKSRLLSDRFSAERPKGSFSTLEIQRTEQGDSAMYLCASSPSGPPGEQYFGPGTRLTVT.

The V gene is TRBV19, the J gene TRBJ1-5. CDR1 LNHDA and CDR2 SQIVND come from the germline V gene (reference sequence). The CDR3 is made up of 17 amino acids. CDR3 region: CASSIRRQPYSNQPQHF.

The V gene is TRBV28, the J gene TRBJ2-7. CDR1 is MDHEN and CDR2 is SYDVKM in the germline V gene. The CDR3 consists of 11 residues. This CDR3 is CASSKWDEQYF.

This chain connects TRBV7-8 to TRBJ2-1; TCRdb picks TRBD2, but there is no DNA to check that call. CDR1 SGHVS and CDR2 FQNEAQ come from the germline V gene. The CDR3 is made up of 17 amino acids. This CDR3 reads CASSLRVLAGLVNEQFF.

The chain recombines TRBV7-2 with TRBJ2-3; TCRdb gives TRBD2 as the D gene, but with no DNA this cannot be confirmed. Germline CDR1 is SGHTA and CDR2 is FQGNSA. The CDR3 spans 12 residues. The CDR3 sequence: CASSPAADTQYF.

This sequence joins TRBV10-3 and TRBJ2-7; no DNA is available, so the TRBD1 call from TCRdb remains unchecked. CDR3 length: 13 amino acids. Germline V gene data show CDR1 as ENHRY and CDR2 as SYGVKD. This chain's CDR3 is CAIKPGLEYEQYF.